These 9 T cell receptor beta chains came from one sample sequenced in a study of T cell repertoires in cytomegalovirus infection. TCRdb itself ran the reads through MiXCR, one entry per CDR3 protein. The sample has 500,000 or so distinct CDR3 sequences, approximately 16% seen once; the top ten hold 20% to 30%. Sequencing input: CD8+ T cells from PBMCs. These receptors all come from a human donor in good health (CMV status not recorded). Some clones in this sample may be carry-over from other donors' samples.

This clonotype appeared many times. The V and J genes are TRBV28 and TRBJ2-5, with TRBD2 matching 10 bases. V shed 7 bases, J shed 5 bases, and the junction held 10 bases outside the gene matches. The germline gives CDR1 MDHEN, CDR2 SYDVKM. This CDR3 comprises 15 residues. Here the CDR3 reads CASTIAGGSWETQYF. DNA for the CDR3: TGTGCCAGCACCATAGCGGGAGGTTCGTGGGAGACCCAGTACTTC.

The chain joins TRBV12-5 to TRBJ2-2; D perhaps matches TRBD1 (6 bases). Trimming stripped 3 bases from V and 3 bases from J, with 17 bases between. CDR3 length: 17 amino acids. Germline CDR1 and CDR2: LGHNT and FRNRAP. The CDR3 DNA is TGTGCTAGTGGTTTCGACGCTACCGGGACACACACCGGGGAGCTGTTTTTT. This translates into CASGFDATGTHTGELFF.

CDR3 amino acids: CSARGNLAVPSYNEQFF. The DNA for the CDR3 is TGCAGTGCTAGAGGCAATCTAGCGGTCCCCTCCTACAATGAGCAGTTCTTC. The V gene is TRBV20-1, the J gene TRBJ2-1, with 7 bases that match TRBD2. Trimming removed 1 base from V and 0 bases from J; junction bases left unmatched: 9. CDR3 length: 17 residues. Germline V lookup: CDR1 DFQATT, CDR2 SNEGSKA (reference sequence).

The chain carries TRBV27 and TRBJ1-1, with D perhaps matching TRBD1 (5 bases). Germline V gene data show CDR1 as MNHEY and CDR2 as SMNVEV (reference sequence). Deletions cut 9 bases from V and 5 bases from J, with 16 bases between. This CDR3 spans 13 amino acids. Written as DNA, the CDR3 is TGTGCCAGTGGGGGGGGAAGAGAGACTGAAGCTTTCTTT. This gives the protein CASGGGRETEAFF.

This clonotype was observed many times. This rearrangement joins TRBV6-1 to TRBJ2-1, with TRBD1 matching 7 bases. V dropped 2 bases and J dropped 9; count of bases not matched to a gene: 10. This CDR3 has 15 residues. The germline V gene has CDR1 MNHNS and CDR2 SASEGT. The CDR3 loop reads CASSESRGRQGEQFF. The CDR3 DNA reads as TGTGCCAGCAGTGAAAGTAGGGGGCGCCAAGGTGAGCAGTTCTTC.

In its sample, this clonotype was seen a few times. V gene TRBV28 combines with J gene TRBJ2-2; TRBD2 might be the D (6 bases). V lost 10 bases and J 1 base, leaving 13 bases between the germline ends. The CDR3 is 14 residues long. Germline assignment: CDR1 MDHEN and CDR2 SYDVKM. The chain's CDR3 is CAIGRDRNTGELFF. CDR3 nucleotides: TGTGCCATAGGGCGGGATAGGAACACCGGGGAGCTGTTTTTT.

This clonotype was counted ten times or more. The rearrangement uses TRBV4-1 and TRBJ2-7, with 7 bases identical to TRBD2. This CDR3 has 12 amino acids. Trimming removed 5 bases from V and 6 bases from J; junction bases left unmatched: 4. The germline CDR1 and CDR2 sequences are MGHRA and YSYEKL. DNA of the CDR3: TGCGCCAGCAGCGCGGGGGTTGGCGAGCAGTACTTC. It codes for CASSAGVGEQYF.

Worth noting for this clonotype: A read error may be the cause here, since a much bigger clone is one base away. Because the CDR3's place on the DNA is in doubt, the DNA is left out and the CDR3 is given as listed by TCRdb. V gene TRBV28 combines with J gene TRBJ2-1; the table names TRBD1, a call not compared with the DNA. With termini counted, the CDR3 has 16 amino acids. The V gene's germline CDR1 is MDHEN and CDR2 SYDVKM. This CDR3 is CASSSSNGQIFDVQFF.

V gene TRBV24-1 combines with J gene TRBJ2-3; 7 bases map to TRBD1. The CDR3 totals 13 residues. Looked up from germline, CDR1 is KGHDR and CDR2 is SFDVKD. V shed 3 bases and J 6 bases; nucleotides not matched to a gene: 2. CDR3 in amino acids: CATSDLGGDTQYF. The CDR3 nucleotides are TGTGCCACCAGTGATCTAGGGGGCGATACGCAGTATTTT.